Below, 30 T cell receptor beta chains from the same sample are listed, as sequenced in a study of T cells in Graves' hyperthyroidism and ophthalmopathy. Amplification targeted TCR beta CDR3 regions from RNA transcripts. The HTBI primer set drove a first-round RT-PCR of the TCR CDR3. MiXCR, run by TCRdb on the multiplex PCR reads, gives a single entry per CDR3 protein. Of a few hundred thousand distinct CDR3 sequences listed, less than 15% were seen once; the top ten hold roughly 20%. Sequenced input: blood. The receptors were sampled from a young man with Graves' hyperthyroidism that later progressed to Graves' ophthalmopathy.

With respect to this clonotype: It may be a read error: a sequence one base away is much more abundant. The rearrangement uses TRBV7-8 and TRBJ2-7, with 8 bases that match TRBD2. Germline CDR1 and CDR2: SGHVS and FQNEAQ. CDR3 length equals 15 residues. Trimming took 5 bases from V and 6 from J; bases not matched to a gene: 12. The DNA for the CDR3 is TGTGCCAGCAGCCAGGCCCGGGGGGGCACCTGCGAGCAGTACTTC. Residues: CASSQARGGTCEQYF.

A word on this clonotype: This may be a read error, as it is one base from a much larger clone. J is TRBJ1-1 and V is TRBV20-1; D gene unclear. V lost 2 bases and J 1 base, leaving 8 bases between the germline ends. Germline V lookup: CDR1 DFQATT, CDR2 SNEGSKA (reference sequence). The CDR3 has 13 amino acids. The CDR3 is CSARKGENTEAFF. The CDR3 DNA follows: TGCAGTGCTAGAAAGGGAGAGAACACTGAAGCTTTCTTT.

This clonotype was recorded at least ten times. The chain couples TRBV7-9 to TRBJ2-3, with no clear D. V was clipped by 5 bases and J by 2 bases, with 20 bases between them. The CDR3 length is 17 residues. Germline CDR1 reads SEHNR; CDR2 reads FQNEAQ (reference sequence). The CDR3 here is CASSPPRPVEITDTQYF. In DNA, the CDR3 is TGTGCCAGCAGCCCTCCGAGGCCAGTCGAAATCACAGATACGCAGTATTTT.

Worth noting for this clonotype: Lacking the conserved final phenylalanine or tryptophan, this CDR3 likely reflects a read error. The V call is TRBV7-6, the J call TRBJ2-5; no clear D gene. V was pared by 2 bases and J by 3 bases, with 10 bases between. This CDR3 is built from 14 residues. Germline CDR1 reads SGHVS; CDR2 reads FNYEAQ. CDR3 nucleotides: TGTGCCAGCAGCTTAAGTTCGACGAAAGAGACCCAGTACCTC. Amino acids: CASSLSSTKETQYL.

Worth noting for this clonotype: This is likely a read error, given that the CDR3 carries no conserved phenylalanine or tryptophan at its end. The CDR3 bases are TGTGCCAGCAGCTTGAGGGGCACTGAAGCTTTCTCT. This codes for CASSLRGTEAFS. The chain recombines TRBV7-9 with TRBJ1-1; the D gene is possibly TRBD1 (5 bases). The CDR3 is 12 residues long. The germline CDR1 and CDR2 sequences are SEHNR and FQNEAQ (reference sequence). Trimming cost V 3 bases and J 4 bases, with 6 bases left between them.

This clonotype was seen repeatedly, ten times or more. CDR3 DNA sequence: TGTGCCAGCAGTGATACCGGGACTAGCAGGCAAGAGACCCAGTACTTC. Protein sequence: CASSDTGTSRQETQYF. This chain links TRBV6-1 with TRBJ2-5; 9 bases align to TRBD2. V was clipped by 3 bases and J by 2 bases; unmatched bases: 7. The CDR3 is 16 residues long. Germline CDR1 reads MNHNS; CDR2 reads SASEGT.

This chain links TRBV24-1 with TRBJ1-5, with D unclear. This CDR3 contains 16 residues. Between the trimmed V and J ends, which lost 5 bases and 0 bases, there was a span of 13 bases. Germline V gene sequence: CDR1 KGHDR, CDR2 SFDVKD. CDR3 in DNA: TGTGCCACCAGTGGGGCCGCTACCATTAGCAATCAGCCCCAGCATTTT. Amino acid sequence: CATSGAATISNQPQHF.

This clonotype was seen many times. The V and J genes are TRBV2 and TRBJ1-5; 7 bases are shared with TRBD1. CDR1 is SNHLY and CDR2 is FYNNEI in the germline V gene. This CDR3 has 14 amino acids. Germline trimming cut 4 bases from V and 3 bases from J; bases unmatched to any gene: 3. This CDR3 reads CASSGQGDNQPQHF. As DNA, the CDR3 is TGTGCCAGCAGTGGACAGGGAGACAATCAGCCCCAGCATTTT.

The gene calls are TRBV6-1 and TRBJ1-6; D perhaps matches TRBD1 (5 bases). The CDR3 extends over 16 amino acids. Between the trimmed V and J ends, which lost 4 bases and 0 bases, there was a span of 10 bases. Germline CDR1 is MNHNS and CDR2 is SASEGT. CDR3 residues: CASSGQPSSYNSPLHF. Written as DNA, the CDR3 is TGTGCCAGCAGTGGACAGCCCAGCTCCTATAATTCACCCCTCCACTTT.

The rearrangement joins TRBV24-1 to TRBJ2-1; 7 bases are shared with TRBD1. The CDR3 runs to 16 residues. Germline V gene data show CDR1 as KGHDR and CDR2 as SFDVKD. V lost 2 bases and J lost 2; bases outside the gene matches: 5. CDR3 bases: TGTGCCACCAGTGATTACCGGGACAGCCCCTACAATGAGCAGTTCTTC. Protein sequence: CATSDYRDSPYNEQFF.

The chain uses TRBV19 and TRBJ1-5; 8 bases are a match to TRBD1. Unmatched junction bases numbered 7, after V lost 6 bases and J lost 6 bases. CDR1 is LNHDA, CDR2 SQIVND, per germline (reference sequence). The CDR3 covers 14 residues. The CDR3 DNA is TGTGCCAGTAGCGTAGACAGGGGTCGTCAGCCCCAGCATTTT. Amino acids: CASSVDRGRQPQHF.

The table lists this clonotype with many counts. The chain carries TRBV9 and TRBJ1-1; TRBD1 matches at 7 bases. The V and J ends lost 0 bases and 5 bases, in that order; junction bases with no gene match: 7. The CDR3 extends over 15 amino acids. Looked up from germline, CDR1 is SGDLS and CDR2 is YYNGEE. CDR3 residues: CASSVEVRGGTEAFF. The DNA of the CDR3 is TGTGCCAGCAGCGTAGAAGTCAGGGGGGGGACTGAAGCTTTCTTT.

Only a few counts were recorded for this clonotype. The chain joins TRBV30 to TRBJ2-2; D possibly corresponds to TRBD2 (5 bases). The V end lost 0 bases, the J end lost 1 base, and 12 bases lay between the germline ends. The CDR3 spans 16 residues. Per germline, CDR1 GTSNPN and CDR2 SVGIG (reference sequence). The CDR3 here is CAWSVRERMNTGELFF. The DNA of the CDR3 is TGTGCCTGGAGTGTACGGGAACGGATGAACACCGGGGAGCTGTTTTTT.

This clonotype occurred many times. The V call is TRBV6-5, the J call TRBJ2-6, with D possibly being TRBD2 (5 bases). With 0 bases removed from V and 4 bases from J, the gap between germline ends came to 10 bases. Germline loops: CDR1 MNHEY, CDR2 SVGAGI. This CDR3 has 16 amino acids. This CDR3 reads CASSYSRRFGANVLTF. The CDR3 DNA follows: TGTGCCAGCAGTTACTCGCGGAGGTTCGGGGCCAACGTCCTGACTTTC.

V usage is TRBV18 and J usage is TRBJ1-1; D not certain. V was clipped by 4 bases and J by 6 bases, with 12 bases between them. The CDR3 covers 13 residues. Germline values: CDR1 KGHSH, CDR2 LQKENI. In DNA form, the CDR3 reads TGTGCCAGCTCACAATTTAGGGAATCTGAAGCTTTCTTT. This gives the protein CASSQFRESEAFF.

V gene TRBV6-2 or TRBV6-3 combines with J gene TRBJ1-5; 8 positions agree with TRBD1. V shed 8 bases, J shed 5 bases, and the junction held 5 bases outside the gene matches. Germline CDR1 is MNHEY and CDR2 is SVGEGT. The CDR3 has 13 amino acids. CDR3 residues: CASAGQGHQPQHF. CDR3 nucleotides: TGTGCCAGCGCCGGACAGGGCCATCAGCCCCAGCATTTT.

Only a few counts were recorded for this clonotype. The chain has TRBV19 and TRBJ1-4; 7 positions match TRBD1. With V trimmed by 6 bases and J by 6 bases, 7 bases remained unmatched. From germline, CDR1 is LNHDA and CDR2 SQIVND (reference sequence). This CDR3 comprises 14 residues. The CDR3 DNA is TGTGCCAGTAGGACGACAGGGCATGATGAAAAACTGTTTTTT. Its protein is CASRTTGHDEKLFF.

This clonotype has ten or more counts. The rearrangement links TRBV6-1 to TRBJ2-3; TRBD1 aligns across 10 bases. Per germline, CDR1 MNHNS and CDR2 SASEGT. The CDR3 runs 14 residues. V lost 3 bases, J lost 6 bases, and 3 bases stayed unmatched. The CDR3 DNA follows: TGTGCCAGCAGTGAGGACAGGGGGTTTGATACGCAGTATTTT. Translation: CASSEDRGFDTQYF.

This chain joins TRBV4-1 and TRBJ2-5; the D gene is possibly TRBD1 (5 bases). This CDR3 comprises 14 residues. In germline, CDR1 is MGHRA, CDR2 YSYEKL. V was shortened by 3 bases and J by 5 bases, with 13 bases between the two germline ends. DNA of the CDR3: TGCGCCAGCAGCCAGAGTACCAGGGTGGAGACCCAGTACTTC. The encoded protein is CASSQSTRVETQYF.

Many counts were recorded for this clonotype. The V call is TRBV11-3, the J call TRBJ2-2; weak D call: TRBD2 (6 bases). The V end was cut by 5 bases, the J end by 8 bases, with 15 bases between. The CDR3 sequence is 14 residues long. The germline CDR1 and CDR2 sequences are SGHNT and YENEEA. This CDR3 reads CASSTRRGKGELFF. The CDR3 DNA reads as TGTGCCAGCAGCACCCGGAGGGGCAAGGGGGAGCTGTTTTTT.

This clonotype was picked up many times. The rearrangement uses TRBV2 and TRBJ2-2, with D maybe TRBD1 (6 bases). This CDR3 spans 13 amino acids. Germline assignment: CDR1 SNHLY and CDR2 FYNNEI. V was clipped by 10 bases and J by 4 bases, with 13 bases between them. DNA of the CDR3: TGTGCCACTACGGGACATTCCACCGGGGAGCTGTTTTTT. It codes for CATTGHSTGELFF.

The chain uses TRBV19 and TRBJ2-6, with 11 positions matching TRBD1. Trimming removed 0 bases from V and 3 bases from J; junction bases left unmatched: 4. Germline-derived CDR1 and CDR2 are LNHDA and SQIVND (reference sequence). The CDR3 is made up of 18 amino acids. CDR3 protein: CASSIDGQGARGANVLTF. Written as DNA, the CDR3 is TGTGCCAGTAGTATAGATGGACAGGGGGCGCGTGGGGCCAACGTCCTGACTTTC.

CDR3 nucleotide sequence: TGTGCCAGCAGCCAGGAGCGGGGAAACATTCAGTACTTC. This codes for CASSQERGNIQYF. The chain uses TRBV14 and TRBJ2-4; 7 bases fit TRBD2. The CDR3 covers 13 residues. Germline assignment: CDR1 SGHDN and CDR2 FVKESK. J lost 6 bases, V lost 3 bases, and 2 bases had no gene match.

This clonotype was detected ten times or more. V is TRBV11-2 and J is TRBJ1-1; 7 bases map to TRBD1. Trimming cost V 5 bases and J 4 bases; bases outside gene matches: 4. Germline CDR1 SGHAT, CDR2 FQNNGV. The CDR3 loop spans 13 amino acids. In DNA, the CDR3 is TGTGCCAGCAGCCCAGGACAGGCCACTGAAGCTTTCTTT. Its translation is CASSPGQATEAFF.

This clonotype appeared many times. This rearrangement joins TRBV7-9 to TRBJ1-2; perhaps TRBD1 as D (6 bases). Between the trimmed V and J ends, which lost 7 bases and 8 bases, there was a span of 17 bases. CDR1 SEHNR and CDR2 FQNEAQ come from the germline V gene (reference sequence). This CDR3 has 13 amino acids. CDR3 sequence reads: CASNSRGGDGYTF. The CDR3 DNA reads TGTGCCAGCAATTCGAGGGGGGGCGACGGCTACACCTTC.

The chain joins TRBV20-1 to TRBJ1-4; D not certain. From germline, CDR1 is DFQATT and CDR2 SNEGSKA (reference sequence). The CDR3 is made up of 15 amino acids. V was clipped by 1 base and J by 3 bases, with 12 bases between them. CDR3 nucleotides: TGCAGTGCTAGAGCCGCGGAGCGAGCTAATGAAAAACTGTTTTTT. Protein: CSARAAERANEKLFF.

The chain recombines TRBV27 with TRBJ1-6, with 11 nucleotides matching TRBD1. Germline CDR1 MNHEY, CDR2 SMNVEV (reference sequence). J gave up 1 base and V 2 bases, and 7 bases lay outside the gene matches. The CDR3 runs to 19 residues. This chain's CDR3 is CASSLIWTGGSSYNSPLHF. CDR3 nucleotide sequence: TGTGCCAGCAGTTTAATCTGGACAGGGGGCTCGTCCTATAATTCACCCCTCCACTTT.

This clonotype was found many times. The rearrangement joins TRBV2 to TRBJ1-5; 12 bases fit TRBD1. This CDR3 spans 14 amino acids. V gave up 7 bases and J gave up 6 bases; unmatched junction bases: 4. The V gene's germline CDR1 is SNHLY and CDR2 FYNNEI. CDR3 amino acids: CASTGTGGRQPQHF. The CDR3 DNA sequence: TGTGCCAGCACCGGGACAGGGGGCCGTCAGCCCCAGCATTTT.

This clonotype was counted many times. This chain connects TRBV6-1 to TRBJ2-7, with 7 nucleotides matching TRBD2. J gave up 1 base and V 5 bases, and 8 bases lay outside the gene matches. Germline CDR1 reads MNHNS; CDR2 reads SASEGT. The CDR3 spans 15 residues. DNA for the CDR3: TGTGCCAGCAGTTCCTATCCGGGACTATCCTACGAGCAGTACTTC. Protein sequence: CASSSYPGLSYEQYF.

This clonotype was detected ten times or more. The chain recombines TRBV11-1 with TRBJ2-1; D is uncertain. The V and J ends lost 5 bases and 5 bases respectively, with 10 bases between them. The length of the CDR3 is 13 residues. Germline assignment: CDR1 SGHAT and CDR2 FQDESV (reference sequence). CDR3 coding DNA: TGTGCCAGCAGCCCCGGTTTTGACAATGAGCAGTTCTTC. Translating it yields CASSPGFDNEQFF. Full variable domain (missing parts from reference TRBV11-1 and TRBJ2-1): EAEVAQSPRYKITEKSQAVAFWCDPISGHATLYWYRQILGQGPELLVQFQDESVVDDSQLPKDRFSAERLKGVDSTLKIQPAELGDSAMYLCASSPGFDNEQFFGPGTRLTVL.